Given below is one TCR beta chain in context. The germline V and J ends were trimmed by 5 bases and 4 bases, with 12 bases remaining between them. From germline, CDR1 is SNHLY and CDR2 FYNNEI. CDR3 size: 14 residues. Per the original methods: Amplification with reference gene primers provided the estimates of nucleated cell counts. The method was immunoSEQ multiplex PCR; TCRdb's version includes in-frame clones alone and lacks a portion of them. From that table come the V and J calls and clone size; the DNA was used to work out D and trimming. The sample records fewer than 70,000 clones, roughly three quarters being singletons. This sample was included in a study of blood T cell repertoires in COVID-19. Turning to the study itself: COVID-19 samples from acute and convalescent phases originated in the United States, Italy and Spain. PBMCs, B-cell-depleted T cells, or T cells provided the cDNA or gDNA that made up the material.

The sample consisted of peripheral blood. The sequence derives from a man in his 60s with acute or convalescent COVID-19. The chain joins TRBV2 to TRBJ1-5; D is possibly TRBD1 (5 bases). The CDR3 sequence is CASSPSGGNQPQHF. In nucleotides, the CDR3 is TGTGCCAGCAGTCCCTCGGGGGGAAATCAGCCCCAGCATTTT.